The 12 T cell receptor beta chains below all came from one sample that was sequenced in a study of graft-versus-host responses after intestinal transplantation. TCRdb keeps only in-frame clones here, not all; method: immunoSEQ multiplex PCR. Among 14,000 or so clones listed, approximately 33% were seen once. This sample comprised alloreactive CD4+ T cells from a mixed lymphocyte reaction culture, obtained before intestinal transplant. This sample's subset: CFSE-low proliferating T cells sorted from roughly 6-day pre-transplant mixed lymphocyte reaction (GvH or HvG direction). The receptors come from a human patient who received an intestinal transplant.

In its sample, this clone was seen a few times. The chain joins TRBV6-5 to TRBJ2-7, with D unclear. CDR3 length equals 14 residues. Germline CDR1 reads MNHEY; CDR2 reads SVGAGI. Trimming left V 2 bases short and J 0 bases short, with 8 bases between. The DNA for the CDR3 is TGTGCCAGCAGTTACCCTGGCTACTCCTACGAGCAGTACTTC. This sequence encodes CASSYPGYSYEQYF.

The chain joins TRBV7-9 to TRBJ2-2, with D maybe TRBD1 (6 bases). The CDR3 covers 17 residues. Per germline, CDR1 SEHNR and CDR2 FQNEAQ (reference sequence). Trimming cost V 0 bases and J 1 base, with 12 bases left between them. As DNA, the CDR3 is TGTGCCAGCAGCTTAGCAATTGCAGGGGAGAACACCGGGGAGCTGTTTTTT. This sequence encodes CASSLAIAGENTGELFF.

The genes are TRBV7-9 and TRBJ1-2; D is undetermined. The CDR3 extends over 15 amino acids. Germline V lookup: CDR1 SEHNR, CDR2 FQNEAQ (reference sequence). The V end lost 0 bases, the J end lost 2 bases, and 10 bases lay between the germline ends. The chain's CDR3 is CASSLAGSENYGYTF. In DNA, the CDR3 is TGTGCCAGCAGCTTAGCGGGGTCGGAAAACTATGGCTACACCTTC.

This clone was recorded once. The chain couples TRBV7-3 to TRBJ2-2; 7 positions match TRBD2. Unmatched junction bases numbered 10, after V lost 7 bases and J lost 8 bases. CDR3 length: 14 residues. Looked up from germline, CDR1 is SGHTA and CDR2 is FQGTGA. As DNA, the CDR3 is TGTGCCAGCAATGCAGCGGGACCGGGAGGGGAGCTGTTTTTT. This sequence encodes CASNAAGPGGELFF.

The rearrangement links TRBV7-7 to TRBJ2-2, with 12 positions matching TRBD2. CDR3 length equals 19 residues. V lost 5 bases and J lost 1; bases outside the gene matches: 11. Per the germline V gene, CDR1 is SSHAT and CDR2 is FNYEAQ (reference sequence). The CDR3 DNA is TGTGCCAGCAGCCAGGCCCTAGCGGGAGGGCTGGGGAACACCGGGGAGCTGTTTTTT. Translation: CASSQALAGGLGNTGELFF.

This clone was observed a handful of times. The J gene is TRBJ1-5, the V gene TRBV6-1; 9 bases align to TRBD1. The CDR3 length is 15 residues. Germline trimming cut 7 bases from V and 4 bases from J; bases unmatched to any gene: 8. CDR1 is MNHNS and CDR2 is SASEGT in the germline V gene. CDR3 region: CASNPLDRGNQPQHF. Written as DNA, the CDR3 is TGTGCCAGCAACCCATTGGACAGGGGAAATCAGCCCCAGCATTTT.

The chain combines TRBV11-3 with TRBJ1-1; TRBD1 aligns across 7 bases. CDR1 and CDR2 (germline): SGHNT, YENEEA. J was trimmed by 3 bases and V by 2 bases; bases with no gene match: 0. CDR3 size: 13 residues. The DNA for the CDR3 is TGTGCCAGCAGCTTAACAGGGGACACTGAAGCTTTCTTT. As protein: CASSLTGDTEAFF. The variable domain in full, completed from reference TRBV11-3 and TRBJ1-1, reads EAGVVQSPRYKIIEKKQPVAFWCNPISGHNTLYWYLQNLGQGPELLIRYENEEAVDDSQLPKDRFSAERLKGVDSTLKIQPAELGDSAVYLCASSLTGDTEAFFGQGTRLTVV.

This rearrangement joins TRBV6-6 to TRBJ2-1; 9 nucleotides align to TRBD1. The germline CDR1 and CDR2 sequences are MNHNY and SVGAGI (reference sequence). The CDR3 is 15 amino acids. With 4 bases clipped from V and 7 bases from J, the junction kept 8 bases outside the gene matches. The CDR3, as DNA: TGTGCCAGCAGTTTCTTCGGGACAGGGTTGAATGAGCAGTTCTTC. This gives the protein CASSFFGTGLNEQFF.

The chain is built from TRBV9 and TRBJ1-5; D is undetermined. This CDR3 spans 15 amino acids. Trimming removed 0 bases from V and 7 bases from J, with 14 bases in between. CDR1 and CDR2 from the germline V gene are SGDLS and YYNGEE. CDR3: CASSVGAGIGQPQHF. DNA for the CDR3: TGTGCCAGCAGCGTAGGGGCAGGTATCGGACAGCCCCAGCATTTT.

V gene TRBV30 combines with J gene TRBJ2-1; no definite D call. This CDR3 has 11 amino acids. From germline, CDR1 is GTSNPN and CDR2 SVGIG (reference sequence). Trimming pared 3 bases from V and 8 bases from J, leaving 8 bases between. The CDR3: CAWSSRDEQFF. Here the CDR3 DNA reads TGTGCCTGGAGCAGCCGGGATGAGCAGTTCTTC.

The CDR3 DNA follows: TGTGCCAGCAGCTTTGGAGTAGGAGAGACCCAGTACTTC. It yields the protein CASSFGVGETQYF. V usage is TRBV7-8 and J usage is TRBJ2-5; D uncertain. V was clipped by 3 bases and J by 4 bases, with 9 bases between them. The germline gives CDR1 SGHVS, CDR2 FQNEAQ. The CDR3 runs 13 residues.

This clone has a handful of counts. V gene TRBV5-1 combines with J gene TRBJ1-1; maybe TRBD1 (6 bases). The CDR3 is 13 residues long. The germline V gene has CDR1 SGHRS and CDR2 YFSETQ. Trimming removed 1 base from V and 12 bases from J, with 16 bases in between. CDR3 loop: CASSLIIGGRTFF. The CDR3 DNA reads TGCGCCAGCAGCTTGATTATAGGGGGGCGGACTTTCTTT.